This T cell receptor (beta chain) is drawn from a study of shared clonotypes between healthy human individuals. This clone was seen just once. One end of the junction does not line up with germline, which may come from a read error. There are 13 residues in the CDR3. Per the germline V gene, CDR1 is MDHEN and CDR2 is SYDVKM. Sequencing used immunoSEQ multiplex PCR; TCRdb keeps in-frame clones, though not all of them. The sample includes 2 million to 3 million clones, approximately 94% of them seen just once. What was sequenced was naive CD4+ T cells from PBMCs. Subset defined: CD45RA+ positively selected. This sequence originates from a man younger than 35 in good health. Some clones in this sample may be carry-over from other donors' samples. The chain is built from TRBV28 and TRBJ1-1; a weak D match, TRBD1 (5 bases). The chain's CDR3 is CASSPPTPGTALF. CDR3 bases: TGTGCCAGCAGCCCACCAACACCAGGGACCGCTCTCTTT.